This is a list of T cell receptor beta chains from one sample in a study of blood T cell repertoires in COVID-19. TCRdb keeps only in-frame clones here, not all; method: immunoSEQ multiplex PCR. Among 150,000 to 180,000 clones, approximately 78% were seen once, and the ten largest hold around 1.5%. Sequenced input: peripheral blood. The receptors were sampled from a man older than 75 with acute or convalescent COVID-19. Each CDR3 is given with its conserved first and last residue. A D gene is named only where the DNA matches it firmly. A row's size may be missing; if present it is once, few, many or a size class.

V gene,J gene,D gene,clone size,CDR3 DNA,CDR3 protein
TRBV4-3,TRBJ2-5,TRBD2,.,TGCGCCAGCAGCCAAGCGCTAGCGGGGGGGCTTGAGACCCAGTACTTC,CASSQALAGGLETQYF
TRBV2,TRBJ1-2,TRBD1,few,TGTGCCAGCAGTCGGGACAGGGGTAACTATGGCTACACCTTC,CASSRDRGNYGYTF
TRBV28,TRBJ1-6,.,.,TGTGCCAGCAGCGGAACGGGAGGGGTAGGCCATAATTCACCCCTCCACTTT,CASSGTGGVGHNSPLHF
TRBV30,TRBJ2-3,.,.,TGTGCCTGGAGTGTCGGGGACAAGAGCACAGATACGCAGTATTTT,CAWSVGDKSTDTQYF
TRBV5-1,TRBJ2-2,TRBD1,.,TGCGCCAGCAGCCTGGTGACAGGGTACACCGGGGAGCTGTTTTTT,CASSLVTGYTGELFF
TRBV30,TRBJ1-4,TRBD1,.,TGTGCCTGGAGTAGACAGGGGGCGGGAAATGAAAAACTGTTTTTT,CAWSRQGAGNEKLFF
TRBV15,TRBJ1-5,.,.,TGTGCCACCAGCAGAGATCTTCAGGGCAATCAGCCCCAGCATTTT,CATSRDLQGNQPQHF
TRBV19,TRBJ2-5,TRBD2,.,TGTGCCAGTAGTATAGACTTGACTAGCGGGGGGGCTGAGACCCAGTACTTC,CASSIDLTSGGAETQYF
TRBV4-2,TRBJ1-4,TRBD1,.,TGTGCCAGCAGCCACTATGGGACAGGAGCAACTAATGAAAAACTGTTTTTT,CASSHYGTGATNEKLFF
TRBV28,TRBJ1-5,.,once,TGTGCCAGCAGTTTAGTAACAGCTGTTAGCAATCAGCCCCAGCATTTT,CASSLVTAVSNQPQHF
TRBV5-1,TRBJ1-4,TRBD1,.,TGCGCCAGCAGCTTGGCGGCGACAGGGGTTGGTGAAAAACTGTTTTTT,CASSLAATGVGEKLFF
TRBV7-3,TRBJ2-3,.,.,TGTGCCAGCAGCTTAGCAGGGAGGCCAGATACGCAGTATTTT,CASSLAGRPDTQYF
TRBV3-1/TRBV3-2,TRBJ1-1,.,.,TGTGCCAGCACTCTCACCCGGCAGGGGTTGGTGGCTTTCTTT,CASTLTRQGLVAFF
TRBV12-5,TRBJ2-7,TRBD2,.,TGTGCTAGTGGTCCTTATAGCGGGGGCGTTTCCTACGAGCAGTACTTC,CASGPYSGGVSYEQYF
TRBV5-4,TRBJ1-1,.,.,TGTGCCAGCAGCTTTGTGGGACGGGAGTACACTGAAGCTTTCTTT,CASSFVGREYTEAFF
TRBV4-2,TRBJ2-5,.,.,TGTGCCAGCAGCCCTGGTGAGGAGACCCAGTACTTC,CASSPGEETQYF
TRBV4-1,TRBJ2-1,TRBD2,.,TGCGCCAGCAGCCAAGCCCCTATAGCGGGGGGTTACAATGAGCAGTTCTTC,CASSQAPIAGGYNEQFF